The present T cell receptor beta chain was sequenced within a study of T cell changes during pregnancy in multiple sclerosis. The protocol was immunoSEQ multiplex PCR, while the TCRdb copy is restricted to in-frame clones and leaves out a portion. This sample yields tens of thousands of clones, of which about nine tenths are seen a single time; roughly 0.55% belongs to the top ten. The origin of this receptor is a female donor with multiple sclerosis, enrolled in a pregnancy study. Source: CD4+ T cells from peripheral blood mononuclear cells, taken in the third trimester of pregnancy.

The CDR3 loop is CASSAEVRGRNFFF. CDR3 DNA: TGTGCCAGCAGCGCAGAAGTCAGGGGGCGCAATTTCTTCTTC. The chain combines TRBV7-2 with TRBJ2-1, with 8 bases matching TRBD1. This CDR3 contains 14 residues. V shed 5 bases and J 16 bases; nucleotides not matched to a gene: 16. Germline V gene data show CDR1 as SGHTA and CDR2 as FQGNSA.